The entry below describes one TCR beta chain. Libraries were prepared by immunoSEQ multiplex PCR; TCRdb keeps only in-frame clonotypes and omits some of them. In the table there are about 88,000 clones, more than 75% of which are singletons. This sample stems from a study of blood T cell repertoires in COVID-19. V gave up 0 bases and J gave up 9 bases, with 14 bases separating them. The CDR3 sequence is 14 residues long. Per the germline V gene, CDR1 is MGHRA and CDR2 is YSYEKL. The TCR comes from a woman aged 70 to 79 with acute or convalescent COVID-19. The sequenced sample consisted of peripheral blood. The J gene is TRBJ1-1, the V gene TRBV4-1, with D maybe TRBD1 (5 bases). CDR3 sequence reads: CASSQEGSRGKAFF. The CDR3 DNA follows: TGCGCCAGCAGCCAAGAAGGTAGTAGGGGTAAAGCTTTCTTT.